This T cell receptor beta chain emerged from a study of breast tumors, draining lymph nodes, adjacent tissues listed by TCRdb under 2016. In terms of the full investigation: Breast cancer patients provided tumor, adjacent nontumor tissue and axillary lymph nodes, and the study compared the TCR beta repertoires across these three sources. The study was designed to assess the relationships and possible T-cell exchange between tumor, surrounding tissue and draining lymph node repertoires in human breast cancer. Overall study results and their limits: Tumor T-cell repertoires showed less diversity than lymph node repertoires and more diversity than nontumor tissue repertoires, and tumor T-cell repertoires showed preferential V and J gene usage. Rather than being directly demonstrated, the conclusion that tumor T cells originate in lymph nodes was presented as consistent with a hypothesis. A scenario in which most tumor T cells derive from the lymph node and then expand within tumor tissue was judged to be consistent with the data. Tumor and nontumor tissue repertoires were significantly more similar in luminal-like than in basal-like breast cancer.

Sequencing instrument: Illumina HiSeq 2000. TCR beta chain libraries were generated by multiplex PCR amplification. The amplified TCR beta chain products were analyzed by high-throughput sequencing. TCRdb trimmed public reads at Q25 via fastp, called clones via MiXCR and kept in-frame beta chains. For every CDR3 protein sequence, its rows merge into one entry that carries the most common genes and DNA. In all, the sample holds 200,000 or so distinct CDR3 sequences, and roughly 31% of those were seen once. The biggest ten clones account for around 4.5% of the sample. Lymph node samples were obtained from the axillary draining lymph nodes of breast cancer patients. Comments on this clonotype: No antigen is known for it. There are no base qualities to consult, and no much larger clone falls within one base.

The germline V gene (reference sequence) specifies SGHNT as CDR1 and YYREEE as CDR2. Spanning cysteine to phenylalanine, the CDR3 consists of 15 amino acids. Here the CDR3 DNA is all that survives: 45 bases in frame from base 1. V loses 4 bases, J loses 8 bases, and the germline ends lie 19 bases apart. Material: axillary lymph node tissue. This chain is built from TRBV5-4 and TRBJ2-1, and the D gene may be TRBD2, 6 bases matching. The TCR originated in a female donor with breast cancer. Some clones in this sample may be carry-over from other donors' samples. The CDR3 loop reads CASSQAPAGRDEQFF. The DNA sequence is TGTGCCAGCAGCCAAGCTCCGGCGGGACGCGATGAGCAGTTCTTC.